This T cell receptor (beta chain) was recovered during a study of lung T cells in sarcoidosis with Löfgren's syndrome. Findings of the study overall: TRBV2 was the preferred pairing partner of TRAV12-1, with similar CDR3s. Multiple Löfgren's syndrome patients reportedly shared TRAV12-1 and TRBV2 CDR3 motifs, suggesting public CD4+ TCRs.

This clonotype was picked up a small number of times. What it recognizes is unknown. TCRdb reprocessed the reads via MiXCR and lists one record per CDR3 protein. The sample has 50,000 to 65,000 distinct CDR3 sequences; around 20% are singletons. This CDR3 has 18 amino acids. Trimming stripped 0 bases from V and 4 bases from J, with 21 bases between. Per the germline V gene, CDR1 is LGHNA and CDR2 is YNFKEQ. The rearrangement links TRBV4-2 to TRBJ1-2; D gene ambiguous. Sequenced: CD4+ T cells from PBMCs. The TCR sequence derives from a human donor with sarcoidosis (Löfgren's syndrome or another form), or a control subject (not recorded which). CDR3 bases: TGTGCCAGCAGCCAAGATCAGTTCGGAGGACCAATGGGCTATGGCTACACCTTC. It encodes CASSQDQFGGPMGYGYTF.